This TCR beta chain appears in the sequencing data of a study of tumor and adjacent non-tumor tissue in lung cancer. About this clonotype itself: Germline is not matched at one junction end, which may reflect a read error.

A modified ARM-PCR protocol with three rounds of nested PCR amplified TCRbeta. TCRdb reanalysed the multiplex PCR reads using MiXCR and keeps one entry per CDR3 protein. The sample records some 200,000 distinct CDR3 sequences, over 55% being singletons. The CDR3 length is 15 residues. Germline values: CDR1 LGHNA, CDR2 YNFKEQ. No cell sorting was done before RNA was extracted from the tissue. Chemotherapy-naive patients with new lung cancer underwent thoracic surgery in China, August–November 2014. The source is a man between 60 and 75 years old with non-small cell lung cancer. Sequencing was done on a sample of lung tumor tissue. V usage is TRBV4-2 and J usage is TRBJ2-3; the match to TRBD2 covers 9 bases. DNA of the CDR3: TGTGCCAGCAGCTTCGAGACTAGCGGCACCGATACGCAGTATTTT. Protein sequence: CASSFETSGTDTQYF.